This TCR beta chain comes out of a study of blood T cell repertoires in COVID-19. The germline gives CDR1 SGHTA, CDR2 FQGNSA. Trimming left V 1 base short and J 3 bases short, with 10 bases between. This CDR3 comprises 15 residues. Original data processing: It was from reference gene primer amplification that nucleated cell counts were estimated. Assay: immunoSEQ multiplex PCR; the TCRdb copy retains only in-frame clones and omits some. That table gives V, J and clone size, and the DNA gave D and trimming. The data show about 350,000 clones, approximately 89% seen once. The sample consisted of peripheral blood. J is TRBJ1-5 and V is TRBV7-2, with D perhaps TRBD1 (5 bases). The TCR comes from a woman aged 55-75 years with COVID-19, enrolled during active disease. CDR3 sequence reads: CASSLVAGSNQPQHF. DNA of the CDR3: TGTGCCAGCAGCTTAGTTGCAGGGTCCAATCAGCCCCAGCATTTT.